The 13 T cell receptor beta chains given below trace back to one sample, sequenced in a study of shared clonotypes between healthy human individuals. Assay used: immunoSEQ multiplex PCR; TCRdb lists only in-frame clones, some missing. The repertoire consists of approximately 1,500,000 clones, with around 95% occurring once and the leading ten covering approximately 1.2%. The source material was naive CD4+ T cells sorted from blood. Regarding subset: CD45RA+ positively selected. These receptors were obtained from a man aged 25 to 45 in good health.

J is TRBJ2-5 and V is TRBV18, with D maybe TRBD1 (5 bases). The CDR3 contains 14 residues. The germline V gene encodes CDR1 KGHSH and CDR2 LQKENI. V dropped 6 bases and J dropped 5 bases, with 16 bases sitting between them. The CDR3 DNA reads TGTGCCAGCTCGACCAAGCAGGGAAGCGAGACCCAGTACTTC. Protein product: CASSTKQGSETQYF.

The chain is built from TRBV9 and TRBJ2-5; TRBD2 aligns across 10 bases. V shed 2 bases and J 2 bases; nucleotides not matched to a gene: 9. This CDR3 is 17 amino acids long. Germline lookup yields CDR1 SGDLS and CDR2 YYNGEE. CDR3 amino acids: CASSVDSGLAIQETQYF. CDR3 bases: TGTGCCAGCAGCGTCGATTCGGGACTAGCGATTCAAGAGACCCAGTACTTC. The full variable domain, with the rest looked up from reference TRBV9 and TRBJ2-5, is DSGVTQTPKHLITATGQRVTLRCSPRSGDLSVYWYQQSLDQGLQFLIQYYNGEERAKGNILERFSAQQFPDLHSELNLSSLELGDSALYFCASSVDSGLAIQETQYFGPGTRLLVL.

On this clone: The junction departs from germline at one end; a sequencing error may be responsible. V usage is TRBV7-3 and J usage is TRBJ2-7; tentatively, D is TRBD1 (6 bases). The V gene's germline CDR1 is SGHTA and CDR2 FQGTGA. This CDR3 is 13 amino acids long. The CDR3 here is CASSVSPTGTLVF. For the CDR3, the DNA is TGTGCCAGCAGTGTTAGCCCGACCGGGACACTTGTCTTC.

This clone was detected only once. The chain joins TRBV4-1 to TRBJ1-2; weak D call: TRBD1 (5 bases). The V gene's germline CDR1 is MGHRA and CDR2 YSYEKL. V dropped 2 bases and J dropped 2 bases, with 15 bases sitting between them. There are 16 residues in the CDR3. The CDR3 DNA follows: TGCGCCAGCAGCCAAAACCTCCGGGCAGGGAACTATGGCTACACCTTC. Translating it yields CASSQNLRAGNYGYTF.

The genes are TRBV5-4 and TRBJ2-1; weak D call: TRBD2 (6 bases). V was cut by 0 bases and J by 4 bases, with 11 bases left in between. Germline CDR1 is SGHNT and CDR2 is YYREEE (reference sequence). This CDR3 has 15 amino acids. The CDR3 sequence: CASSLGGVAYNEQFF. The CDR3 bases are TGTGCCAGCAGCTTGGGGGGGGTGGCTTACAATGAGCAGTTCTTC.

The rearrangement links TRBV19 to TRBJ1-3; D gene ambiguous. CDR3 size: 12 residues. The ends were cut back, 3 bases at V and 3 bases at J, with 3 bases in the middle. Germline V gene data show CDR1 as LNHDA and CDR2 as SQIVND (reference sequence). The CDR3 loop reads CASSIGGNTIYF. The CDR3 bases are TGTGCCAGTAGTATTGGTGGAAACACCATATATTTT. The complete variable domain, with remaining parts taken from reference TRBV19 and TRBJ1-3, reads DGGITQSPKYLFRKEGQNVTLSCEQNLNHDAMYWYRQDPGQGLRLIYYSQIVNDFQKGDIAEGYSVSREKKESFPLTVTSAQKNPTAFYLCASSIGGNTIYFGEGSWLTVV.

This chain joins TRBV19 and TRBJ2-1, with a tentative D call TRBD2 (6 bases). Germline V gives CDR1 LNHDA, CDR2 SQIVND (reference sequence). The CDR3 is made up of 16 amino acids. The germline V and J ends were trimmed by 6 bases and 4 bases, with 19 bases remaining between them. CDR3 sequence (DNA): TGTGCCAGTAGCCCGGCGTCGGGAGTTGTTTACAATGAGCAGTTCTTC. Protein product: CASSPASGVVYNEQFF.

This clone occurred once. This sequence joins TRBV10-3 and TRBJ2-7; D is unresolved. CDR1 is ENHRY and CDR2 is SYGVKD in the germline V gene. The length of the CDR3 is 14 residues. V lost 2 bases and J lost 3, with 11 bases in between. The CDR3 loop reads CAISEPGEHYEQYF. As DNA, the CDR3 is TGTGCCATCAGTGAGCCAGGTGAACACTACGAGCAGTACTTC.

V usage is TRBV5-1 and J usage is TRBJ1-2; TRBD1 might be the D (5 bases). The V gene lost 5 bases and the J gene lost 6 bases, with 5 bases spanning the gap. Germline CDR1 and CDR2: SGHRS and YFSETQ. This CDR3 has 10 amino acids. This CDR3 is CASRGDGYTF. The CDR3 DNA follows: TGCGCCAGCAGAGGGGATGGCTACACCTTC.

CDR3 in DNA: TGTGCCAGCAGCCAAGCGCGGGAGGGAGATACCCAGTACTTC. Amino acids: CASSQAREGDTQYF. V and J are TRBV4-2 and TRBJ2-5; TRBD2 agrees at 9 bases. In germline, CDR1 is LGHNA, CDR2 YNFKEQ. The CDR3 covers 14 residues. V trimming: 1 base; J trimming: 8 bases; junction bases outside the gene matches: 5.

The count of this clone is one. The rearrangement joins TRBV10-3 to TRBJ1-2; D is possibly TRBD1 (6 bases). V lost 7 bases, J lost 6 bases, and 15 bases lay in between. CDR3 length: 13 residues. Germline CDR1 ENHRY, CDR2 SYGVKD. The CDR3 sequence is CAITGVGLNGYTF. CDR3 sequence (DNA): TGTGCCATCACAGGGGTTGGACTTAATGGCTACACCTTC.

The count of this clone is one. The chain uses TRBV25-1 and TRBJ2-7; 7 nucleotides match TRBD1. The CDR3 extends over 13 amino acids. Germline V CDR1 and CDR2: MGHDK, SYGVNS. V shed 4 bases and J 6 bases; nucleotides not matched to a gene: 6. The CDR3 here is CASSGVGGTEQYF. DNA for the CDR3: TGTGCCAGCAGTGGGGTAGGGGGCACCGAGCAGTACTTC.

This clone was seen just once. The chain links TRBV5-4 to TRBJ2-4, with 8 bases aligning to TRBD2. There are 15 residues in the CDR3. J was trimmed by 8 bases and V by 4 bases; bases with no gene match: 11. The germline V gene encodes CDR1 SGHNT and CDR2 YYREEE (reference sequence). The CDR3 sequence: CASSNLAGRVDIQYF. CDR3 nucleotide sequence: TGTGCCAGCAGCAACTTAGCGGGAAGAGTTGACATTCAGTACTTC. The variable domain in full, completed from reference TRBV5-4 and TRBJ2-4, reads ETGVTQSPTHLIKTRGQQVTLRCSSQSGHNTVSWYQQALGQGPQFIFQYYREEENGRGNFPPRFSGLQFPNYSSELNVNALELDDSALYLCASSNLAGRVDIQYFGAGTRLSVL.